This is a list of T cell receptor beta chains from one sample in a study of blood T cell repertoires in COVID-19. The method was immunoSEQ multiplex PCR; TCRdb's version includes in-frame clones alone and lacks a portion of them. The table lists some 110,000 clones, approximately 84% of them singletons. Specimen: peripheral blood. These TCRs come from a man in his 70s with active or convalescent COVID-19. CDR3s include the opening cysteine and the closing phenylalanine or tryptophan. D genes are given only for firm matches. Rows may omit the clone size; those that give it use once, few, many or a size class.

size: few; V: TRBV3-1/TRBV3-2; D: TRBD2; J: TRBJ2-7; CDR3: CASSQGEGVTYEQYF; DNA: TGTGCCAGCAGCCAAGGGGAGGGAGTCACCTACGAGCAGTACTTC
size: .; V: TRBV7-3; D: .; J: TRBJ1-2; CDR3: CASSSELGNGYTF; DNA: TGTGCCAGCAGCTCCGAACTCGGGAATGGCTACACCTTC
size: .; V: TRBV7-2; D: TRBD2; J: TRBJ2-5; CDR3: CASSFTAGGGETQYF; DNA: TGTGCCAGCAGCTTTACAGCGGGGGGTGGAGAGACCCAGTACTTC
size: .; V: TRBV5-1; D: TRBD1; J: TRBJ2-7; CDR3: CASSPRTGSPYEQYF; DNA: TGCGCCAGCAGCCCTCGGACAGGGTCCCCCTACGAGCAGTACTTC
size: .; V: TRBV11-2; D: .; J: TRBJ2-1; CDR3: CASSLRQGYYNEQFF; DNA: TGTGCCAGCAGCTTAAGGCAGGGGTACTACAATGAGCAGTTCTTC
size: few; V: TRBV7-9; D: TRBD1; J: TRBJ1-2; CDR3: CASTLSQGLGDGYTF; DNA: TGTGCCAGCACTTTGTCACAGGGGCTAGGTGATGGCTACACCTTC
size: .; V: TRBV11-3; D: TRBD1; J: TRBJ1-4; CDR3: CASSLDVRQGTEKLFF; DNA: TGTGCCAGCAGCTTAGATGTGAGACAGGGTACGGAAAAACTGTTTTTT
size: .; V: TRBV7-3; D: .; J: TRBJ1-1; CDR3: CASSATTGVEAFF; DNA: TGTGCCAGCAGCGCCACGACAGGAGTTGAAGCTTTCTTT
size: .; V: TRBV5-1; D: TRBD1; J: TRBJ1-4; CDR3: CASSLGTGLEKLFF; DNA: TGCGCCAGCAGCCTAGGGACAGGGCTTGAAAAACTGTTTTTT
size: .; V: TRBV20-1; D: TRBD2; J: TRBJ2-5; CDR3: CSASLASGIRGETQYF; DNA: TGCAGTGCTAGTTTGGCTAGCGGGATAAGGGGAGAGACCCAGTACTTC
size: .; V: TRBV7-2; D: .; J: TRBJ2-7; CDR3: CASSYPAGMAPYEQYF; DNA: TGTGCCAGCAGCTACCCAGCGGGCATGGCCCCTTACGAGCAGTACTTC
size: .; V: TRBV18; D: TRBD1; J: TRBJ1-6; CDR3: CASSLTGNGNSPLHF; DNA: TGTGCCAGCTCACTGACAGGGAATGGGAATTCACCCCTCCACTTT
size: .; V: TRBV6-6; D: TRBD2; J: TRBJ2-3; CDR3: CASRGPLAGKDTQYF; DNA: TGTGCCAGCAGGGGGCCCCTAGCGGGAAAAGATACGCAGTATTTT
size: .; V: TRBV10-1; D: TRBD1; J: TRBJ1-6; CDR3: CASSDFGTGFCPPLHF; DNA: TGCGCCAGCAGTGACTTCGGGACAGGGTTTTGTCCACCCCTCCACTTT
size: .; V: TRBV28; D: .; J: TRBJ1-1; CDR3: CASSRGGLNTEAFF; DNA: TGTGCCAGCAGTCGGGGGGGCCTGAACACTGAAGCTTTCTTT
size: few; V: TRBV4-2; D: TRBD2; J: TRBJ2-2; CDR3: CASSQAIRREVYTGELFF; DNA: TGTGCCAGCAGCCAAGCGATTCGGCGGGAGGTGTACACCGGGGAGCTGTTTTTT
size: .; V: TRBV5-1; D: TRBD1; J: TRBJ1-6; CDR3: CASSRDSNSPLHF; DNA: TGCGCCAGCAGCCGGGACAGTAATTCACCCCTCCACTTT
size: .; V: TRBV29-1; D: TRBD1; J: TRBJ1-1; CDR3: CSAWDRGNTEAFF; DNA: TGCAGCGCATGGGACAGGGGGAACACTGAAGCTTTCTTT
size: few; V: TRBV3-1/TRBV3-2; D: .; J: TRBJ2-7; CDR3: CASSQLGNTGEQYF; DNA: TGTGCCAGCAGCCAGCTAGGCAATACGGGGGAGCAGTACTTC
size: .; V: TRBV9; D: TRBD1; J: TRBJ2-3; CDR3: CASSAQGADTQYF; DNA: TGTGCCAGCAGCGCCCAGGGGGCAGATACGCAGTATTTT
size: once; V: TRBV27; D: .; J: TRBJ2-2; CDR3: CASRGLASAGELFF; DNA: TGTGCCAGCAGAGGCCTGGCTAGCGCCGGGGAGCTGTTTTTT
size: .; V: TRBV19; D: TRBD1; J: TRBJ2-1; CDR3: CASSDRNVPNEQFF; DNA: TGTGCCAGCTCGGACAGGAACGTGCCCAATGAGCAGTTCTTC
size: .; V: TRBV28; D: .; J: TRBJ1-4; CDR3: CASSTGPTNEKLFF; DNA: TGTGCCAGCAGTACAGGGCCAACTAATGAAAAACTGTTTTTT
size: .; V: TRBV7-3; D: .; J: TRBJ2-1; CDR3: CASSLIHGREPPYNEQFF; DNA: TGTGCCAGCAGCTTAATCCATGGACGGGAGCCCCCTTACAATGAGCAGTTCTTC
size: .; V: TRBV25-1; D: TRBD2; J: TRBJ2-4; CDR3: CASSDRGLVGSKNIQYF; DNA: TGTGCCAGCAGTGACCGCGGACTAGTCGGGTCCAAAAACATTCAGTACTTC
size: once; V: TRBV11-3; D: .; J: TRBJ2-1; CDR3: CASSLLRGFGGALTYNEQFF; DNA: TGTGCCAGCAGCTTACTTCGGGGCTTCGGGGGTGCCCTTACCTACAATGAGCAGTTCTTC
size: .; V: TRBV11-2; D: .; J: TRBJ1-6; CDR3: CASSLDGIRNSPLHF; DNA: TGTGCCAGCAGCTTAGACGGGATTCGGAATTCACCCCTCCACTTT
size: .; V: TRBV5-1; D: TRBD1; J: TRBJ1-1; CDR3: CASSLWTGNTEAFF; DNA: TGCGCCAGCAGCTTGTGGACAGGTAACACTGAAGCTTTCTTT
size: .; V: TRBV4-3; D: .; J: TRBJ2-1; CDR3: CASSQEGYSSYNEQFF; DNA: TGCGCCAGCAGCCAAGAAGGCTACAGCTCCTACAATGAGCAGTTCTTC
size: .; V: TRBV24-1; D: TRBD1; J: TRBJ1-2; CDR3: CATSDPGQGRDYGYTF; DNA: TGTGCCACCAGTGATCCGGGACAGGGAAGGGACTATGGCTACACCTTC
size: .; V: TRBV2; D: .; J: TRBJ2-1; CDR3: CASRPTRDNEQFF; DNA: TGTGCCAGCAGACCAACTAGGGACAATGAGCAGTTCTTC
size: .; V: TRBV2; D: .; J: TRBJ2-7; CDR3: CASSDFPGGYEQYF; DNA: TGTGCCAGCAGTGATTTTCCCGGCGGGTACGAGCAGTACTTC
size: .; V: TRBV10-3; D: TRBD1; J: TRBJ1-3; CDR3: CATDRGDLSSSGNTIYF; DNA: TGTGCCACTGACAGGGGCGACCTCTCGAGCTCTGGAAACACCATATATTTT
size: .; V: TRBV23-1; D: TRBD1; J: TRBJ1-2; CDR3: CASSQRTGVGYTF; DNA: TGCGCCAGCAGTCAGAGGACAGGGGTTGGCTACACCTTC
size: .; V: TRBV6-5; D: TRBD1; J: TRBJ1-2; CDR3: CASSYSPTGVYGYTF; DNA: TGTGCCAGCAGTTACTCGCCCACAGGGGTGTATGGCTACACCTTC
size: .; V: TRBV7-9; D: TRBD1; J: TRBJ2-1; CDR3: CASSSGTGLYNEQFF; DNA: TGTGCCAGCAGCTCCGGGACAGGGTTGTACAATGAGCAGTTCTTC
size: .; V: TRBV21-1; D: .; J: TRBJ1-4; CDR3: CASSNGRGTVILRTNEKLFF; DNA: TGTGCCAGCAGCAATGGGCGAGGGACAGTAATTTTGAGGACTAATGAAAAACTGTTTTTT
size: .; V: TRBV28; D: TRBD1; J: TRBJ2-7; CDR3: CASSLKGASLYEQYF; DNA: TGTGCCAGCAGTTTGAAGGGGGCGAGCCTCTACGAGCAGTACTTC
size: .; V: TRBV4-3; D: .; J: TRBJ1-2; CDR3: CASSHADRPNYGYTF; DNA: TGCGCCAGCAGCCACGCAGACAGACCTAACTATGGCTACACCTTC
size: .; V: TRBV5-1; D: .; J: TRBJ2-1; CDR3: CASKANPGEYNEQFF; DNA: TGCGCCAGCAAGGCTAATCCGGGGGAATACAATGAGCAGTTCTTC
size: .; V: TRBV19; D: TRBD1; J: TRBJ1-5; CDR3: CASRDLRGRNQPQHF; DNA: TGTGCCAGTAGGGACCTCAGGGGGAGAAATCAGCCCCAGCATTTT